Reported below is one T cell receptor beta chain. Its recognized antigen is unknown. The input lacks base qualities; no much larger clone sits a single base away. Receptors were amplified or captured by the immunoSEQ multiplex PCR assay. For the multiplex PCR, a mixture combining 60 forward primers for TCR Vbeta segments and 13 reverse primers for TCR Jbeta segments was used. Amplification of the CDR3 region of rearranged TCR beta genes was performed with a multiplex PCR assay on genomic DNA. On the Illumina HiSeq System, the amplified TCR beta libraries were sequenced as 87-base-pair reads. For the original study's pipeline: In a later analysis, some 80 million unique TCR beta chains were counted across the approximately 620 repertoires, and roughly 11 million of these chains were shared by at least two donors. Raw reads were error-corrected and collapsed into unique sequences with a nearest-neighbor algorithm that merged closely related sequences to remove PCR and sequencing errors. CDR3 sequences were aligned to IMGT reference sequences to assign V, D and J gene segments. For a sequence to be retained, a match of at least six nucleotides to both a V gene segment and a J gene segment was required. A rearrangement counted as productive if the CDR3 had no stop codons and remained in frame with V and J, and every other rearrangement counted as non-productive. CDR3 was defined according to IMGT convention as the region running from the second conserved V-encoded cysteine to the conserved J-encoded phenylalanine. The earlier analysis of approximately 500 of the donors excluded sequences that lacked an unambiguous match to a single V gene segment. In an earlier analysis of roughly 500 of the donors, V segments were called functional above 56.7% productive rearrangements and were called segregating when the between-donor standard deviation exceeded 5%. A statistical classification framework was developed to diagnose cytomegalovirus status using the catalog of TCR beta chain sequences. In a later analysis, TCR nucleotide sequences were compared against IMGT/GENE-DB human TR gene sequences so that V and J genes could be assigned. Using the TCRdist pipeline, a later analysis assigned CDR3 sequences along with most-parsimonious VDJ recombination scenarios. A later analysis defined each TCR beta chain by its CDR3 amino acid sequence plus V-gene family, and excluded reads lacking a unique V-gene family. To address suspected cross-contamination and a sequencing artifact, a later analysis removed a few hundred highly shared, low-generation-probability nucleotide sequences. A later analysis calculated a clonal expansion index for each public chain from normalized within-repertoire ranks of inferred template counts. A later analysis computed generation probabilities with a VDJ recombination model fitted to out-of-frame rearrangements, and checked the results against IGoR. In a later analysis, hypergeometric tests were used to score TCR-TCR, TCR-HLA and TCR-CMV co-occurrence, with a repertoire-size bias correction applied to TCR pairs. In a later analysis, false discovery rates were estimated by permuting HLA or CMV assignments 20 times. In a later analysis, co-occurring TCRs were grouped using DBSCAN, with TCRdist sequence similarity added in when clustering inside HLA-allele-positive subsets. Co-occurrence clustering excluded repertoires with fewer than 30,000 or more than 120,000 public chains, plus five with anomalous nucleotide sharing. TCRdb re-hosts the immuneACCESS table, in-frame sequences only. Its copies lack some clones; in the studies checked, an unresolved V gene accounts for under half of them, and the cause for the rest is not known. D and trimming were read from the DNA, whereas the V and J calls and clone size are those reported in that table. The sample has 150,000 to 200,000 clones on record, roughly 70% of them singletons. The ten largest clones capture about 3.4% of the sample.

The cohort was made up of about 670 healthy bone marrow donors. At the time of sampling, all cohort members were nominally healthy, though unrecorded immune exposures were likely present. The donor tested CMV seronegative, placing the donor among the roughly 340 seronegative members of the cohort. Every donor gave a peripheral blood sample, and the peripheral blood mononuclear cells from that sample were used for TCR beta sequencing. Genomic DNA extraction from the blood cell samples was performed with the Qiagen DNeasy Blood Extraction Kit. This entry is derived from a study of cytomegalovirus exposure and HLA in healthy donors (dated by TCRdb to 2016 to 2017). Context from the whole study: An earlier analysis of 550 to 700 of the donors reported more than 250 Gb of sequence data and more than 90 million unique TCR beta sequences from 190 million or so T cells. Donor age, sex, ethnicity and CMV serostatus were collected together with the repertoire data. Rather than drawing on any new phenotypic data, the later analysis identified candidate immune exposures from TCR beta sequences and the way those sequences occurred across donors. Among the 398 genotyped donors, under 90% belonged to the genetic ancestry cluster associated with self-reported Caucasian donors. Four to six DR-DQ haplotypes were handled as single units for association and clustering, since linkage in the cohort was strong. Both class I and class II loci were covered by HLA typing, at four-digit resolution. High-throughput TCR immunosequencing, statistical association of individual TCRs with disease status, and machine learning were combined to predict cytomegalovirus infection status. In an earlier analysis of roughly 540 of the donors, high-throughput TCR beta sequencing was used to judge whether each TCR beta V gene segment behaved as functional or pseudogenic. The study aimed to test whether cataloging public T cell receptors could reveal signatures of past pathogen exposure. A separate validation cohort of roughly 130 different subjects was used in addition to the 666-subject first cohort. A later analysis re-examined previously published TCR beta repertoires from roughly 720 donors and added high-resolution HLA genotyping to investigate patterns of TCR occurrence. All discovery cohort repertoires had been generated using a single sequencing platform. The study used immunosequencing to profile the T cell repertoires of 666 subjects and linked those repertoires to cytomegalovirus serostatus. In a later genetic analysis, genome-wide SNP genotypes for about 65% of the 666 donors were used, and that subset was treated as a discovery cohort. An early release that covered roughly 600 HLA-typed donors contained about 300 gigabases of sequencing data and about 84 million unique TCR sequences. Typing coverage differed by locus: A, B, C, DRB1 and DQB1 were typed in about 620-640 donors, DQA1 in 522, DPA1 in some 610, and DPB1 in about 450. Among roughly 400 genotyped donors of the cohort, an average of about 240,000 unique TCR beta nucleotide sequences was sequenced per donor, of which about 18% were non-productive. General conclusions and limits of the study: Because HLA typing was missing for some donors at each locus, association tests included only the typed subset. A later analysis found that HLA-associated TCR beta chains were more clonally expanded and had lower generation probabilities than equally common non-associated chains. The sequencing pipeline was judged likely to have produced a cluster of highly shared sequence variants as a technical artifact. Strong co-occurrence of HLA alleles, especially DR and DQ, made assigning TCR associations to individual alleles difficult. A total of fewer than 200 TCR beta chains were listed by the study as associated with cytomegalovirus. In both the original and validation cohorts, the classifier was reported to diagnose cytomegalovirus status with high specificity and sensitivity. Most TCR sequences were observed very rarely across donors, whereas some public TCRs were present in many individuals. According to a later analysis, most CMV-associated TCR beta chains appeared to be HLA-restricted, and the HLA associations seemed to be driven largely by CMV exposure. An earlier analysis of some 560 of the donors showed that most TCR beta V segments appeared in productive rearrangements either about 87% or about 30% of the time, which broadly matched IMGT annotations. A few of the identified cytomegalovirus-associated TCR beta chains were confirmed in vitro to be specific for cytomegalovirus antigens. Only TCR beta chains were sequenced in this cohort, and the absence of alpha or paired-chain data limited detectable features. Correlated functional status among segregating V segments might reflect linkage disequilibrium, but an unknown experimental factor could not be ruled out. Over 15 rarely observed V segments, including chromosome 9 orphons, were excluded from the earlier analysis of several hundred of the donors because counts were too low. Because the 87-base-pair reads could not distinguish some IMGT-functional V segments, including TRBV6-2 and TRBV6-3, those segments were excluded. Sequencing depth was assumed to be roughly uniform across donors in the presence/absence analyses, though that assumption may not hold. CMV serostatus was the only immune exposure information available for the cohort. In a later genetic analysis, fewer N-insertions in productive TCRs were reported among donors in an Asian-associated ancestry cluster than the approximately 670-donor mean. A further reported finding was that TCR beta sequences accurately predicted the HLA-A and HLA-B alleles for most subjects in the first cohort. A later analysis reported that several top co-occurrence clusters appeared linked to parvovirus B19, influenza, CMV and Epstein-Barr virus. An association between a missense DCLRE1C variant and V-gene and J-gene trimming of TCR beta chains was found in a later genetic analysis and replicated in an independent cohort. A later analysis associated 16,951 TCR beta sequences with specific HLA alleles at a false discovery rate of 0.05. The authors suggested that the approach could potentially be extended to other disease states and immunological phenotypes. According to a later analysis, TCR association rates differed among HLA loci, with DRB1 alleles showing the most associated TCRs and HLA-C alleles showing the fewest.

The CDR3 has 13 amino acids, counting the end cysteine and phenylalanine. The kept DNA is CDR3 alone, 39 bases in frame from the first base. CDR1 and CDR2, looked up from the germline V gene, are SGHRS and YFSETQ. Relative to germline, V is missing 5 bases and J is missing 8 bases, with 7 bases of the junction outside any gene match. The rearrangement joined TRBV5-1 to TRBJ2-1, and TRBD2 matches 7 of the central bases. This clonotype originated in a male donor in good health and CMV-seronegative. The sample taken for sequencing was PBMCs. The CDR3 is CASRDLAEDEQFF. The nucleotide sequence reads as follows: TGCGCCAGCAGAGACCTAGCGGAGGATGAGCAGTTCTTC.